This TCR beta chain appears in the sequencing data of a study of blood T cell repertoires in COVID-19. TCRdb's copy holds only in-frame clones and misses some; the assay was immunoSEQ multiplex PCR. The table lists approximately 100,000 clones, 84% of them singletons, with 7.9% in the top ten. V was trimmed by 7 bases and J by 4 bases, leaving 18 bases between them. The CDR3 covers 15 residues. CDR1 is SGHRS, CDR2 YFSETQ, per germline. The sample was peripheral blood. The chain uses TRBV5-1 and TRBJ2-1; D is possibly TRBD2 (6 bases). The TCR was taken from an elderly woman with active or convalescent COVID-19. The CDR3 spells CASHELEGLYNEQFF. DNA for the CDR3: TGCGCCAGCCATGAGCTAGAGGGACTTTACAATGAGCAGTTCTTC.